Detailed here is one TCR beta chain. The target antigen is unknown. Per the germline V gene, CDR1 is MDHEN and CDR2 is SYDVKM. Trimming shortened V by 3 bases and J by 0 bases, and 12 bases separated the two germline ends. The CDR3 is made up of 16 amino acids. The sample originates from a study of T cell responses to AZD1222 COVID-19 vaccine. The study's findings and limits: Nearly half of spike-specific TCRs reportedly target variant regions that are unmutated in the B.1.351 and B.1.1.7 variants. CD4 TCRs associated with vaccination spanned spike, dominating at 160-218 and 743-854. Clonal diversity may have been underestimated in mostly white British donors.

Clones were sequenced by immunoSEQ multiplex PCR, and TCRdb holds only the in-frame ones, with some missing. The sample consists of about 120,000 clones, 75% to 90% of them appearing once. The TCR comes from an adult in good health. Material: peripheral blood, obtained on day 0 of AZD1222 vaccination. This chain uses TRBV28 with TRBJ1-3; D unclear. This chain's CDR3 is CASSLKGLSSGNTIYF. CDR3 sequence (DNA): TGTGCCAGCAGTTTGAAAGGGCTGAGCTCTGGAAACACCATATATTTT.